This is a list of T cell receptor beta chains from one sample in a study of control samples from healthy donors and cancer patients. Clones were sequenced by immunoSEQ multiplex PCR, and TCRdb holds only the in-frame ones, with some missing. Here the sample spans approximately 30,000 clones, 94% being singletons. The sample comprised blood. The receptors derive from a man aged 55 to 70 in good health. The CDR3 runs from the conserved cysteine through the conserved F or W. Each record gives: CDR3 protein, CDR3 DNA, V gene, clone size, D gene, J gene, CDR3 length. A D gene is named only where the DNA matches it firmly. Some rows have no size entry. The others give once, few or many, or a class for an expanded clone.

cdr3_aa: CASSPRGQGRNTEAFF; cdr3_nt: TGTGCCAGCTCACCAAGGGGACAGGGAAGGAACACTGAAGCTTTCTTT; v_call: TRBV18; clone_size: .; d_call: TRBD1; j_call: TRBJ1-1; cdr3_length: 16
cdr3_aa: CASSPAELAHNEQFF; cdr3_nt: TGTGCCAGCTCCCCTGCGGAACTAGCGCACAATGAGCAGTTCTTC; v_call: TRBV6-6; clone_size: .; d_call: TRBD2; j_call: TRBJ2-1; cdr3_length: 15
cdr3_aa: CASSTQRTGSNQPQHF; cdr3_nt: TGTGCCAGTAGTACCCAACGGACGGGGAGCAATCAGCCCCAGCATTTT; v_call: TRBV19; clone_size: .; d_call: .; j_call: TRBJ1-5; cdr3_length: 16
cdr3_aa: CASSFHTSIELYEQYF; cdr3_nt: TGCGCCAGCAGCTTCCACACTAGTATTGAACTCTACGAGCAGTACTTC; v_call: TRBV5-1; clone_size: .; d_call: .; j_call: TRBJ2-7; cdr3_length: 16
cdr3_aa: CASSSPEKGGDSYEQYF; cdr3_nt: TGTGCCAGCAGCTCCCCGGAGAAGGGGGGGGATTCCTACGAGCAGTACTTC; v_call: TRBV7-2; clone_size: .; d_call: .; j_call: TRBJ2-7; cdr3_length: 17
cdr3_aa: CASSRFGQGDNQPQHF; cdr3_nt: TGTGCCAGCTCCCGCTTCGGACAGGGGGACAATCAGCCCCAGCATTTT; v_call: TRBV18; clone_size: .; d_call: TRBD1; j_call: TRBJ1-5; cdr3_length: 16
cdr3_aa: CASSQDWRAQPQHF; cdr3_nt: TGCGCCAGCAGCCAAGATTGGAGGGCCCAGCCCCAGCATTTT; v_call: TRBV4-1; clone_size: .; d_call: .; j_call: TRBJ1-5; cdr3_length: 14
cdr3_aa: CASSDGQWGITYGYTF; cdr3_nt: TGTGCCAGCAGTGATGGGCAGTGGGGGATAACTTATGGCTACACCTTC; v_call: TRBV6-1; clone_size: once; d_call: .; j_call: TRBJ1-2; cdr3_length: 16
cdr3_aa: CASTSGGPNQPQHF; cdr3_nt: TGTGCCAGCACCTCAGGAGGGCCCAATCAGCCCCAGCATTTT; v_call: TRBV11-2; clone_size: .; d_call: .; j_call: TRBJ1-5; cdr3_length: 14
cdr3_aa: CAASTAISDNQPQHF; cdr3_nt: TGTGCCGCCAGCACTGCTATATCGGACAATCAGCCCCAGCATTTT; v_call: TRBV10-3; clone_size: .; d_call: .; j_call: TRBJ1-5; cdr3_length: 15
cdr3_aa: CASSARLAGGPGELFF; cdr3_nt: TGTGCCAGCAGCGCCCGACTAGCGGGGGGTCCCGGGGAGCTGTTTTTT; v_call: TRBV9; clone_size: .; d_call: TRBD2; j_call: TRBJ2-2; cdr3_length: 16
cdr3_aa: CASSPGWGNTEAFF; cdr3_nt: TGTGCCAGCAGCCCAGGGTGGGGGAACACTGAAGCTTTCTTT; v_call: TRBV9; clone_size: .; d_call: .; j_call: TRBJ1-1; cdr3_length: 14
cdr3_aa: CASSPLPGPNTGELFF; cdr3_nt: TGTGCCAGCAGCCCTTTACCGGGCCCCAACACCGGGGAGCTGTTTTTT; v_call: TRBV5-5; clone_size: .; d_call: .; j_call: TRBJ2-2; cdr3_length: 16
cdr3_aa: CASSASPGHLGEQYF; cdr3_nt: TGTGCCAGTAGTGCATCCCCGGGACACCTCGGCGAGCAGTACTTC; v_call: TRBV19; clone_size: .; d_call: .; j_call: TRBJ2-7; cdr3_length: 15
cdr3_aa: CASSLRSGADSGNTIYF; cdr3_nt: TGCGCCAGCAGCTTGAGGTCAGGAGCAGACTCTGGAAACACCATATATTTT; v_call: TRBV5-1; clone_size: .; d_call: .; j_call: TRBJ1-3; cdr3_length: 17
cdr3_aa: CASGPVPATNEKLFF; cdr3_nt: TGTGCCAGCGGACCAGTACCTGCAACTAATGAAAAACTGTTTTTT; v_call: TRBV2; clone_size: .; d_call: .; j_call: TRBJ1-4; cdr3_length: 15
cdr3_aa: CASSLEGSLNYGYTF; cdr3_nt: TGCGCCAGCAGCTTGGAAGGCAGCTTGAACTATGGCTACACCTTC; v_call: TRBV5-1; clone_size: .; d_call: .; j_call: TRBJ1-2; cdr3_length: 15
cdr3_aa: CASTGTGNQPQHF; cdr3_nt: TGTGCCAGCACCGGGACAGGCAATCAGCCCCAGCATTTT; v_call: TRBV7-9; clone_size: .; d_call: TRBD1; j_call: TRBJ1-5; cdr3_length: 13
cdr3_aa: CASSEGQLYGYTF; cdr3_nt: TGTGCCAGCAGTGAAGGACAGCTCTATGGCTACACCTTC; v_call: TRBV25-1; clone_size: .; d_call: .; j_call: TRBJ1-2; cdr3_length: 13
cdr3_aa: CASSQAGGSSPLHF; cdr3_nt: TGCGCCAGCAGCCAAGCGGGAGGATCTTCACCCCTCCACTTT; v_call: TRBV4-1; clone_size: .; d_call: .; j_call: TRBJ1-6; cdr3_length: 14